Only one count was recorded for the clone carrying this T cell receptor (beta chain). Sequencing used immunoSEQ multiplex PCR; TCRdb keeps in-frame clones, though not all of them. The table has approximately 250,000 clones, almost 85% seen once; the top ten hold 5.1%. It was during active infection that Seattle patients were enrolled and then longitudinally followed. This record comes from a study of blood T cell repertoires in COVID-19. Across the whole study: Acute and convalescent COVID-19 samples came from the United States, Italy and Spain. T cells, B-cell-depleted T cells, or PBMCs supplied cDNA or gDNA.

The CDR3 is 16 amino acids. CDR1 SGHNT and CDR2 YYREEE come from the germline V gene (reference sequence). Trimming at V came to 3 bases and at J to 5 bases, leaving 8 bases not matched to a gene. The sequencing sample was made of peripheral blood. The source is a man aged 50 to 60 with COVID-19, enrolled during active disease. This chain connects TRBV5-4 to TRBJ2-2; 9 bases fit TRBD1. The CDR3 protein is CASSSTRDRVTGELFF. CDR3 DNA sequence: TGTGCCAGCAGCTCAACCCGGGACAGGGTAACCGGGGAGCTGTTTTTT.